This T cell receptor (beta chain) was recovered during a study of T-cell memory formation after mild COVID-19. TCRdb recomputed calls from the 5' RACE reads with MiXCR, one row per CDR3 protein. The table includes approximately 150,000 distinct CDR3 sequences, roughly 6.3% detected once. This clonotype turned up a few times. Germline CDR1 reads GTSNPN; CDR2 reads SVGIG (reference sequence). The length of the CDR3 is 13 residues. Trimming took 5 bases from V and 8 from J; bases not matched to a gene: 7. Sequencing was performed on PBMCs or a T cell subset sorted from them (not recorded which). This clonotype originated in an adult woman who had mild COVID-19 (a few samples of this study predate the infection). Cell type and time point are not known. The gene calls are TRBV30 and TRBJ1-4, with 8 bases fitting TRBD1. The CDR3 here is CAWGQGKGEKLFF. Written as DNA, the CDR3 is TGTGCCTGGGGACAGGGTAAAGGGGAAAAACTGTTTTTT.